This T cell receptor beta chain emerged from a study of human T cells and chemical hapten exposure. On the study more broadly: The use of 2% DPC on approximately 2 cm by approximately 2 cm of upper inner arm skin constituted sensitization. Yields of TCR per sample differed, chiefly owing to small differences in pooled library volume. Points from the study as a whole: Because they had alopecia, donors may respond immunologically unlike healthy people.

Time point denoted: patch test 1, 2 weeks after DPC sensitization. Treatment given: therapeutic diphenylcyclopropenone sensitization with weekly scalp DPC. Blood collection happened ahead of applying each patch test. Concerning this clonotype itself: Its antigen is as yet unknown.

A single record per CDR3 protein comes from TCRdb applying MiXCR to the RACE reads. This sample has 85,000 to 100,000 distinct CDR3 sequences, with 9.5% to 15% found just once. The V segment lost 5 bases and the J segment 3 bases; nucleotides outside the gene matches: 4. There are 14 residues in the CDR3. Germline V gene sequence: CDR1 SGHTA, CDR2 FQGNSA. The specimen comprised whole blood, sampled in connection with sensitization to the hapten diphenylcyclopropenone (DPC). This TCR was sampled from a middle-aged woman with alopecia areata. Some clones in this sample may be carry-over from other donors' samples. V is TRBV7-2 and J is TRBJ2-7; 10 nucleotides align to TRBD1. CDR3 DNA sequence: TGTGCCAGCAGCCCCGGACAGGGGGACTACGAGCAGTACTTC. Translating it yields CASSPGQGDYEQYF.